The rows below give T cell receptor beta chains drawn from one sample of a study of PD-L1 blockade in urothelial cancer. Some clones are missing from TCRdb's copy, which holds only in-frame ones; the method was immunoSEQ multiplex PCR. The data hold approximately 79,000 clones, with about 85% observed a single time. The specimen was PBMCs, collected around atezolizumab (anti-PD-L1) treatment. These receptors were collected from a middle-aged man with urothelial cancer. Both conserved end residues are part of each CDR3. The order of the fields is D gene, J gene, V gene, clone size, CDR3 DNA, CDR3 protein. The D gene is left open where the match is weak. Size is omitted from some rows. Given values are once, few, many or a class for expanded clones.

D gene: TRBD1; J gene: TRBJ1-1; V gene: TRBV5-1; clone size: few; CDR3 DNA: TGCGCCAGCAGCCCGGACAGGAGAGGCTACACTGAAGCTTTCTTT; CDR3 protein: CASSPDRRGYTEAFF
D gene: NA; J gene: TRBJ2-2; V gene: TRBV6-5; clone size: NA; CDR3 DNA: TGTGCCAGCAGTTCGGGCACCGGGGAGCTGTTTTTT; CDR3 protein: CASSSGTGELFF
D gene: NA; J gene: TRBJ1-5; V gene: TRBV21-1; clone size: NA; CDR3 DNA: TGTGCCAGTTTTCAGCCCGGGACAAATAAAAATCAGCCCCAGCATTTT; CDR3 protein: CASFQPGTNKNQPQHF
D gene: NA; J gene: TRBJ1-4; V gene: TRBV19; clone size: NA; CDR3 DNA: TGTGCCAGTAGTATAGGTTCCGAGGAAAAACTGTTTTTT; CDR3 protein: CASSIGSEEKLFF
D gene: NA; J gene: TRBJ2-7; V gene: TRBV7-6; clone size: NA; CDR3 DNA: TGTGCCAGCAGCCCCCCCACAGGGTCCTACGAGCAGTACTTC; CDR3 protein: CASSPPTGSYEQYF
D gene: NA; J gene: TRBJ2-7; V gene: TRBV7-3; clone size: NA; CDR3 DNA: TGTGCCAGCAGACGGGGTCTCGTGAGGGAGCAGTACTTC; CDR3 protein: CASRRGLVREQYF
D gene: NA; J gene: TRBJ1-5; V gene: TRBV7-9; clone size: once; CDR3 DNA: TGTGCCAGCAGCTTAGAGCTATCGGCATCAGACTTCAATCAGCCCCAGCATTTT; CDR3 protein: CASSLELSASDFNQPQHF
D gene: NA; J gene: TRBJ2-7; V gene: TRBV30; clone size: NA; CDR3 DNA: TGTGCCTGGAGTGTACTAGGCAGGGGAGCCTACGAGCAGTACTTC; CDR3 protein: CAWSVLGRGAYEQYF
D gene: NA; J gene: TRBJ2-7; V gene: TRBV19; clone size: NA; CDR3 DNA: TGTGCCAGTAGTAAGGTTCAGGGTCTTTCCTACGAGCAGTACTTC; CDR3 protein: CASSKVQGLSYEQYF
D gene: NA; J gene: TRBJ2-7; V gene: TRBV19; clone size: once; CDR3 DNA: TGTGCCAGTAGTATTGACAGCCCTTACGAGCAGTACTTC; CDR3 protein: CASSIDSPYEQYF
D gene: NA; J gene: TRBJ1-1; V gene: TRBV28; clone size: NA; CDR3 DNA: TGTGCCAGCAGTTCCCCGGACACTGAAGCTTTCTTT; CDR3 protein: CASSSPDTEAFF
D gene: TRBD2; J gene: TRBJ2-1; V gene: TRBV28; clone size: NA; CDR3 DNA: TGTGCCAGCAGTTTACACCGGGACTATTGGGAGCAGTTCTTC; CDR3 protein: CASSLHRDYWEQFF
D gene: NA; J gene: TRBJ1-2; V gene: TRBV6-6; clone size: NA; CDR3 DNA: TGTGCCAGCAGTTACTGGGGGGACTATGGCTACACCTTC; CDR3 protein: CASSYWGDYGYTF
D gene: TRBD2; J gene: TRBJ2-1; V gene: TRBV27; clone size: NA; CDR3 DNA: TGTGCCAGCAGTTTTTCTCAACCGGGAGGGCACGAGCAGTTCTTC; CDR3 protein: CASSFSQPGGHEQFF
D gene: NA; J gene: TRBJ2-3; V gene: TRBV5-6; clone size: NA; CDR3 DNA: TGTGCCAGCAGCCGCGACGGGGGAGATACGCAGTATTTT; CDR3 protein: CASSRDGGDTQYF
D gene: TRBD2; J gene: TRBJ2-7; V gene: TRBV28; clone size: NA; CDR3 DNA: TGTGCCAGCAGTCCCCAAGCGGGGGCCTACGAGCAGTACTTC; CDR3 protein: CASSPQAGAYEQYF
D gene: TRBD1; J gene: TRBJ1-2; V gene: TRBV6-5; clone size: NA; CDR3 DNA: TGTGCCAGCAGTACCACACAGGGGGCGAACTATGGCTACACCTTC; CDR3 protein: CASSTTQGANYGYTF
D gene: NA; J gene: TRBJ1-1; V gene: TRBV5-1; clone size: NA; CDR3 DNA: TGCGCCAGCAGCTCCAGCGATACGACTGAAGCTTTCTTT; CDR3 protein: CASSSSDTTEAFF
D gene: NA; J gene: TRBJ1-4; V gene: TRBV7-2; clone size: NA; CDR3 DNA: TGTGCCAGCAGCTTAAACAGCAGGAATGAAAAACTGTTTTTT; CDR3 protein: CASSLNSRNEKLFF
D gene: NA; J gene: TRBJ1-5; V gene: TRBV6-6; clone size: NA; CDR3 DNA: TGTGCCAGCAGTTACCCAGGGGATGCGAATCAGCCCCAGCATTTT; CDR3 protein: CASSYPGDANQPQHF
D gene: NA; J gene: TRBJ1-1; V gene: TRBV4-1; clone size: NA; CDR3 DNA: TGCGCCAGCAGCCAAGACTTCGGGAAAGTAACTGAAGCTTTCTTT; CDR3 protein: CASSQDFGKVTEAFF
D gene: TRBD1; J gene: TRBJ1-2; V gene: TRBV28; clone size: NA; CDR3 DNA: TGTGCCAGCAGTTCTCGACAGGGTCGTGGCTATGGCTACACCTTC; CDR3 protein: CASSSRQGRGYGYTF
D gene: NA; J gene: TRBJ1-5; V gene: TRBV7-2; clone size: NA; CDR3 DNA: TGTGCCAGCAGCTTAGAGGGAGGGGGGATCAATCAGCCCCAGCATTTT; CDR3 protein: CASSLEGGGINQPQHF
D gene: NA; J gene: TRBJ2-1; V gene: TRBV7-3; clone size: NA; CDR3 DNA: TGTGCCAGCAGCCCACAGTCTCCAGGGGACATACACAATGAGCAGTTCTTC; CDR3 protein: CASSPQSPGDIHNEQFF
D gene: NA; J gene: TRBJ2-7; V gene: TRBV10-3; clone size: NA; CDR3 DNA: TGTGCCATCAGTGAAGTCGACGGGAGCTCCGGGGTCTACGAGCAGTACTTC; CDR3 protein: CAISEVDGSSGVYEQYF
D gene: NA; J gene: TRBJ2-1; V gene: TRBV4-1; clone size: NA; CDR3 DNA: TGCGCCAGCAGCCTTGAGGGCGACCGGAGTGAGCAGTTCTTC; CDR3 protein: CASSLEGDRSEQFF
D gene: NA; J gene: TRBJ2-7; V gene: TRBV7-2; clone size: NA; CDR3 DNA: TGTGCCAGCAGCCCGTCGAGAGGGGAGCAGTACTTC; CDR3 protein: CASSPSRGEQYF
D gene: TRBD2; J gene: TRBJ2-3; V gene: TRBV27; clone size: few; CDR3 DNA: TGTGCCAGCAGCGAACTAGCGGGAGGGTCCACAGATACGCAGTATTTT; CDR3 protein: CASSELAGGSTDTQYF
D gene: NA; J gene: TRBJ1-1; V gene: TRBV11-1; clone size: NA; CDR3 DNA: TGTGCCAGCAGCTTAGGTGCAGTTAGCATGAACACTGAAGCTTTCTTT; CDR3 protein: CASSLGAVSMNTEAFF
D gene: TRBD1; J gene: TRBJ2-7; V gene: TRBV7-2; clone size: NA; CDR3 DNA: TGTGCCAGCAGCTTAGAATGGGACAGAGGCTTAGTGGAGCAGTACTTC; CDR3 protein: CASSLEWDRGLVEQYF
D gene: TRBD2; J gene: TRBJ2-3; V gene: TRBV30; clone size: NA; CDR3 DNA: TGTGCCTGGAGTGGGAGACTAGCGGGTGGCACAGATACGCAGTATTTT; CDR3 protein: CAWSGRLAGGTDTQYF
D gene: TRBD1; J gene: TRBJ1-2; V gene: TRBV6-5; clone size: NA; CDR3 DNA: TGTGCCAGCAGTTACGACAGGGGGAAGGACTACACCTTC; CDR3 protein: CASSYDRGKDYTF
D gene: TRBD2; J gene: TRBJ2-2; V gene: TRBV5-1; clone size: NA; CDR3 DNA: TGCGCCAGCAGCTTGTGGTCTAGCGGGAAAACCGGGGAGCTGTTTTTT; CDR3 protein: CASSLWSSGKTGELFF
D gene: NA; J gene: TRBJ1-2; V gene: TRBV29-1; clone size: NA; CDR3 DNA: TGCAGCGTCCAGGTGGGACTTAACTATGGCTACACCTTC; CDR3 protein: CSVQVGLNYGYTF
D gene: NA; J gene: TRBJ2-7; V gene: TRBV27; clone size: NA; CDR3 DNA: TGTGCCAGCCGTAATACCTACGAGCAGTACTTC; CDR3 protein: CASRNTYEQYF
D gene: NA; J gene: TRBJ1-3; V gene: TRBV4-1; clone size: NA; CDR3 DNA: TGCGCCAGCAGCCAAGAGCGTTTTTGGGGGCGAGAAGGAAACACCATATATTTT; CDR3 protein: CASSQERFWGREGNTIYF
D gene: TRBD2; J gene: TRBJ2-5; V gene: TRBV5-1; clone size: NA; CDR3 DNA: TGCGCCAGCAGCTCGGGACTAGCGGGAGTGCCAGAGACCCAGTACTTC; CDR3 protein: CASSSGLAGVPETQYF
D gene: NA; J gene: TRBJ2-4; V gene: TRBV27; clone size: NA; CDR3 DNA: TGTGCCAGCAGTTCCCCTCTAGCCAAAAACATTCAGTACTTC; CDR3 protein: CASSSPLAKNIQYF
D gene: TRBD2; J gene: TRBJ2-1; V gene: TRBV7-2; clone size: NA; CDR3 DNA: TGTGCCAGCAGCCCGGGACTAGCGGGAGTAAATGAGCAGTTCTTC; CDR3 protein: CASSPGLAGVNEQFF
D gene: NA; J gene: TRBJ1-2; V gene: TRBV28; clone size: NA; CDR3 DNA: TGTGCCAGCACCAAAACGGGGTCCTCGGGAGGCTACACCTTC; CDR3 protein: CASTKTGSSGGYTF
D gene: TRBD2; J gene: TRBJ2-7; V gene: TRBV30; clone size: NA; CDR3 DNA: TGTGCCTGGATGAACCCGGGACTAGTCTCCTACGAGCAGTACTTC; CDR3 protein: CAWMNPGLVSYEQYF
D gene: NA; J gene: TRBJ2-4; V gene: TRBV5-6; clone size: NA; CDR3 DNA: TGTGCCAGCAGCTTGGGTGGCAGTCTAGCCAAAAACATTCAGTACTTC; CDR3 protein: CASSLGGSLAKNIQYF
D gene: NA; J gene: TRBJ1-1; V gene: TRBV19; clone size: NA; CDR3 DNA: TGTGCCAGTAGGGGGGGTGGGACTGAAGCTTTCTTT; CDR3 protein: CASRGGGTEAFF
D gene: TRBD2; J gene: TRBJ2-1; V gene: TRBV29-1; clone size: NA; CDR3 DNA: TGCAGCGAGGGGACTAGCGGTTTCTTC; CDR3 protein: CSEGTSGFF